The entry below gives a single T cell receptor beta chain sequence along with its context. This specimen comes from a study of CD8 T cells in Susac syndrome. After removal of 4 bases from V and 1 base from J, the junction contained 16 bases not matched to a gene. The CDR3 has 19 amino acids. The V gene's germline CDR1 is SGHNT and CDR2 YENEEA. Reverse transcription of about 0.5 to 1 ug RNA used random hexamers. TCRdb used MiXCR to reprocess the immunoSEQ multiplex PCR reads, holding one entry per CDR3 protein. The sample lists approximately 270,000 distinct CDR3 sequences, roughly 93% occurring once. This clonotype was sampled from a human donor with multiple sclerosis. The V call is TRBV11-3, the J call TRBJ2-4; 7 bases are shared with TRBD1. Sample: CD4+ T cells from PBMCs. CDR3 in amino acids: CASSSGGPFLHPAKNIQYF. The CDR3 DNA reads as TGTGCCAGCAGCTCAGGGGGACCCTTTTTGCATCCGGCCAAAAACATTCAGTACTTC. Together with reference TRBV11-3 and TRBJ2-4, the CDR3 gives the full variable domain: EAGVVQSPRYKIIEKKQPVAFWCNPISGHNTLYWYLQNLGQGPELLIRYENEEAVDDSQLPKDRFSAERLKGVDSTLKIQPAELGDSAVYLCASSSGGPFLHPAKNIQYFGAGTRLSVL.